This TCR beta chain was found in a study of cytomegalovirus exposure and HLA in healthy donors. V was clipped by 0 bases and J by 0 bases, with 12 bases between them. There are 18 residues in the CDR3. The germline V gene has CDR1 SGHDN and CDR2 FVKESK. As for this clone: Antigen unknown.

General observations from the study: In vitro checks showed that a few CMV-associated chains really do target CMV antigens. Some TCR beta chains (roughly 160 of them) were listed as cytomegalovirus-associated. For cytomegalovirus status, the classifier reportedly gave diagnoses with high specificity and sensitivity.

Profiled with immunoSEQ multiplex PCR; TCRdb holds only in-frame clones, not every one. The table lists about 120,000 clones, roughly 82% of them singletons. The sequenced material came from PBMCs. The TCR comes from a young man in good health and CMV-seronegative. The chain recombines TRBV14 with TRBJ2-6; D is uncertain. CDR3 nucleotide sequence: TGTGCCAGCAGCCAAGAGGCTGGCCGCCCCTCTGGGGCCAACGTCCTGACTTTC. It is translated as CASSQEAGRPSGANVLTF.